This T cell receptor (beta chain) was documented in a study of identical twins. The table lists this clonotype with many counts. Its specificity is unknown. All of the donors were Caucasians in good health. V shed 4 bases and J shed 8 bases, with 8 bases lying between them. The germline V gene encodes CDR1 SQVTM and CDR2 ANQGSEA. The CDR3 contains 11 residues. Study observations and caveats: The conclusions drew on cross-sectional statistical analysis instead of tracking the same donors. Within monozygotic twins, out-of-frame TCR alpha sharing was underestimated by the models.

With template switching, a universal primer site was added, and the cDNA carried unique molecular identifiers. TCRdb recomputed calls from the 5' RACE reads with MiXCR, one row per CDR3 protein. This table holds about 1.7 million distinct CDR3 sequences, less than 35% found once. This receptor was obtained from a newborn girl in good health. Material: cord blood. The chain links TRBV29-1 to TRBJ1-4, with D unclear. The CDR3 DNA reads as TGCAGCGTTGCTCCGGGGGAAAAACTGTTTTTT. Its translation: CSVAPGEKLFF.